A selection of T cell receptor beta chains follows, all from one sample in a study of Ad26.COV2.S vaccination and SARS-CoV-2 variants. Assay used: immunoSEQ multiplex PCR; TCRdb lists only in-frame clones, some missing. The sample holds hundreds of thousands of clones, about 88% seen once. Here the sequenced sample was peripheral blood, taken in a trial of Ad26.COV2.S vaccine versus placebo. The receptors originated from a person aged 18 to 59 who received the Ad26.COV2.S COVID-19 vaccine or a placebo. CDR3s include the opening cysteine and the closing phenylalanine or tryptophan. The D gene is left open where the match is weak. Some rows have no size entry. The others give once, few or many, or a class for an expanded clone.

CDR3 protein: CASSRTSGSQGTGELFF; CDR3 DNA: TGTGCCAGCAGCCGGACTAGCGGGAGCCAAGGCACCGGGGAGCTGTTTTTT; J gene: TRBJ2-2; clone size: .; D gene: TRBD2; V gene: TRBV7-3
CDR3 protein: CASGLPITGAVSNQPQHF; CDR3 DNA: TGTGCTAGTGGTTTGCCCATCACAGGGGCGGTTAGCAATCAGCCCCAGCATTTT; J gene: TRBJ1-5; clone size: .; D gene: TRBD1; V gene: TRBV12-5
CDR3 protein: CASSQDRDSPLHF; CDR3 DNA: TGTGCCAGCAGCCAGGACAGGGATTCACCCCTCCACTTT; J gene: TRBJ1-6; clone size: .; D gene: TRBD1; V gene: TRBV14
CDR3 protein: CAIGGTGGTEAFF; CDR3 DNA: TGTGCCATCGGTGGGACAGGGGGTACTGAAGCTTTCTTT; J gene: TRBJ1-1; clone size: .; D gene: TRBD1; V gene: TRBV10-3
CDR3 protein: CASSLQGSGGYTF; CDR3 DNA: TGTGCCAGCAGCCTACAGGGGTCTGGTGGCTACACCTTC; J gene: TRBJ1-2; clone size: .; D gene: TRBD1; V gene: TRBV5-4
CDR3 protein: CASSLMGPDNEQFF; CDR3 DNA: TGTGCCAGCAGTTTAATGGGACCGGACAATGAGCAGTTCTTC; J gene: TRBJ2-1; clone size: .; D gene: .; V gene: TRBV27
CDR3 protein: CASSWDRGPEAFF; CDR3 DNA: TGTGCCAGCAGCTGGGACAGGGGACCTGAAGCTTTCTTT; J gene: TRBJ1-1; clone size: .; D gene: TRBD1; V gene: TRBV11-1
CDR3 protein: CAWIQDTEAFF; CDR3 DNA: TGTGCCTGGATACAGGACACTGAAGCTTTCTTT; J gene: TRBJ1-1; clone size: .; D gene: .; V gene: TRBV30
CDR3 protein: CASSLWGVKETQYF; CDR3 DNA: TGTGCCAGCAGCTTGTGGGGGGTAAAGGAGACCCAGTACTTC; J gene: TRBJ2-5; clone size: .; D gene: .; V gene: TRBV5-5
CDR3 protein: CATSRVGGWETQYF; CDR3 DNA: TGTGCCACCAGCAGAGTCGGGGGTTGGGAGACCCAGTACTTC; J gene: TRBJ2-5; clone size: once; D gene: .; V gene: TRBV15
CDR3 protein: CASSRHGTRDVALHF; CDR3 DNA: TGTGCCAGCAGTCGGCACGGGACACGGGATGTAGCCCTCCACTTT; J gene: TRBJ1-6; clone size: few; D gene: .; V gene: TRBV27
CDR3 protein: CASSLSSLESGANVLTF; CDR3 DNA: TGCGCCAGCAGCTTGTCCAGCCTAGAATCTGGGGCCAACGTCCTGACTTTC; J gene: TRBJ2-6; clone size: .; D gene: .; V gene: TRBV5-1
CDR3 protein: CASGGAWDNSPLHF; CDR3 DNA: TGCGCCAGCGGTGGGGCATGGGATAATTCACCCCTCCACTTT; J gene: TRBJ1-6; clone size: many; D gene: .; V gene: TRBV4-1
CDR3 protein: CASSPTGQAYEKLFF; CDR3 DNA: TGTGCCAGCAGCCCTACGGGACAGGCGTATGAAAAACTGTTTTTT; J gene: TRBJ1-4; clone size: .; D gene: TRBD1; V gene: TRBV9
CDR3 protein: CASSIAGPTANTEAFF; CDR3 DNA: TGTGCCAGTAGTATAGCTGGACCGACAGCGAACACTGAAGCTTTCTTT; J gene: TRBJ1-1; clone size: .; D gene: .; V gene: TRBV19